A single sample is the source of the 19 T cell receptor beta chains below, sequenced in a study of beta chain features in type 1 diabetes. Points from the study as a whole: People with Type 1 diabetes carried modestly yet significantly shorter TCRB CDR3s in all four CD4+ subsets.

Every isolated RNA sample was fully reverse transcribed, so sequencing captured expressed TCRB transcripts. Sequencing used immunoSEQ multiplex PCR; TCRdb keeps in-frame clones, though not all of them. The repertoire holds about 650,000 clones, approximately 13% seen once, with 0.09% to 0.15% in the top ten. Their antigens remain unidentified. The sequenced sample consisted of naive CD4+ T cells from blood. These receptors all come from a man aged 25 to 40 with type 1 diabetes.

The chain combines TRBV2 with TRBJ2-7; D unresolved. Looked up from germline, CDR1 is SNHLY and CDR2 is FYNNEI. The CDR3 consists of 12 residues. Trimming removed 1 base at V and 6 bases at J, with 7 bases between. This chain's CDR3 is CASSEGPLEQYF. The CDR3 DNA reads TGTGCCAGCAGTGAAGGCCCGCTCGAGCAGTACTTC. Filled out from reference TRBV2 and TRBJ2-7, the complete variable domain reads EPEVTQTPSHQVTQMGQEVILRCVPISNHLYFYWYRQILGQKVEFLVSFYNNEISEKSEIFDDQFSVERPDGSNFTLKIRSTKLEDSAMYFCASSEGPLEQYFGPGTRLTVT.

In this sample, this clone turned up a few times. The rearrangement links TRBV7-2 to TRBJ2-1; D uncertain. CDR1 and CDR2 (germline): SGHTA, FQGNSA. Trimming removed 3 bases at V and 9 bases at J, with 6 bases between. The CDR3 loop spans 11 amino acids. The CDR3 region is CASSFYSEQFF. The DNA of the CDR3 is TGTGCCAGCAGCTTCTATTCTGAGCAGTTCTTC.

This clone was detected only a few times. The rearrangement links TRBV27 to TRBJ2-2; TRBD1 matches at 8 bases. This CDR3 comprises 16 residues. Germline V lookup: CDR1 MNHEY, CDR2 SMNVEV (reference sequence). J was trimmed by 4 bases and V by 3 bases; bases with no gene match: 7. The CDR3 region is CASSFGGDRGTGELFF. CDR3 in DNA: TGTGCCAGCAGTTTCGGGGGAGACAGGGGCACCGGGGAGCTGTTTTTT.

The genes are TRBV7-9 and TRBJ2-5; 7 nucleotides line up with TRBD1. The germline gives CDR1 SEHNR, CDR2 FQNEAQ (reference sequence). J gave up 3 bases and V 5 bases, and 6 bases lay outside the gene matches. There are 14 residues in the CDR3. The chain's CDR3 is CASSVSGTEETQYF. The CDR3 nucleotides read TGTGCCAGCAGCGTCTCCGGGACAGAAGAGACCCAGTACTTC.

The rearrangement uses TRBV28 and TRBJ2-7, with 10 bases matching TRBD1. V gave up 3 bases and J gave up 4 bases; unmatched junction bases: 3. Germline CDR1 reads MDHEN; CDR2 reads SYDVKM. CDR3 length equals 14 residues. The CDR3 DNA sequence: TGTGCCAGCAGTTTTGGGACAGGGGTTTACGAGCAGTACTTC. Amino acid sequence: CASSFGTGVYEQYF.

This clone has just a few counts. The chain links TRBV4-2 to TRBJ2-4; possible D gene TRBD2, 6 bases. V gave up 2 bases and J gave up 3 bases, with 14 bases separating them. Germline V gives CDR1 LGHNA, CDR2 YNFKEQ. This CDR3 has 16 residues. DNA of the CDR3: TGTGCCAGCAGCCAAATTGCGGGAACAGGCAAAAACATTCAGTACTTC. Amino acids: CASSQIAGTGKNIQYF.

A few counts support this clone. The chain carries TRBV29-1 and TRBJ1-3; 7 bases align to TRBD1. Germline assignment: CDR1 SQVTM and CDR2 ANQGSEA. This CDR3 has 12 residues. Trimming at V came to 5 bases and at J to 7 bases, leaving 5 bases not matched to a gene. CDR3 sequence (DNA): TGCAGCGTTCAAGGGGGCGGGAACACCATATATTTT. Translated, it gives CSVQGGGNTIYF.

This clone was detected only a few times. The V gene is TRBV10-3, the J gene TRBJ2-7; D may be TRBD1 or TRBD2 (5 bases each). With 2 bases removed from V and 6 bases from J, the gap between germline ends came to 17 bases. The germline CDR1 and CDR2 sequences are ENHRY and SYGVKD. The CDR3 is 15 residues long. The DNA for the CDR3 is TGTGCCATCAGTGAGGGGGGTCAATCTAGATCCGAGCAGTACTTC. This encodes CAISEGGQSRSEQYF.

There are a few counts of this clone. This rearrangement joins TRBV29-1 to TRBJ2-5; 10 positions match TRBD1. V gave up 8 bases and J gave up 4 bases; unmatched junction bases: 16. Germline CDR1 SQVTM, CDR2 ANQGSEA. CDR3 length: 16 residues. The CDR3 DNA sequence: TGCAGCTTCCTCCCGGGACAGGGGAATTTGGTAGAGACCCAGTACTTC. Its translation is CSFLPGQGNLVETQYF. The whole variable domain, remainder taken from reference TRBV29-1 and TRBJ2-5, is SAVISQKPSRDICQRGTSLTIQCQVDSQVTMMFWYRQQPGQSLTLIATANQGSEATYESGFVIDKFPISRPNLTFSTLTVSNMSPEDSSIYLCSFLPGQGNLVETQYFGPGTRLLVL.

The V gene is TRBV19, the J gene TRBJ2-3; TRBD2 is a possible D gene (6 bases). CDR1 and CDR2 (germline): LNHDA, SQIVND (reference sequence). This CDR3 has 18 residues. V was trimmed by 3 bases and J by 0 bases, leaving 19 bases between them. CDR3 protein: CASSIIRASDLSTDTQYF. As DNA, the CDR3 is TGTGCCAGTAGTATCATTAGGGCTAGCGATCTCAGCACAGATACGCAGTATTTT.

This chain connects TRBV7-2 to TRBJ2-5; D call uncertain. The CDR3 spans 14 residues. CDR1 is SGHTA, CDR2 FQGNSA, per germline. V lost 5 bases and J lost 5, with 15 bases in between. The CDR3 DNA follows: TGTGCCAGCAGCCTCTCATCCCTGGGGGAGACCCAGTACTTC. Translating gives CASSLSSLGETQYF.

CDR3 sequence reads: CSVEGPGPRNTQYF. CDR3 coding DNA: TGCAGCGTTGAGGGGCCGGGTCCTCGGAATACGCAGTATTTT. The chain carries TRBV29-1 and TRBJ2-3; maybe TRBD1 (5 bases). The CDR3 contains 14 residues. V was cut by 3 bases and J by 7 bases, with 17 bases left in between. Germline V gene data show CDR1 as SQVTM and CDR2 as ANQGSEA.

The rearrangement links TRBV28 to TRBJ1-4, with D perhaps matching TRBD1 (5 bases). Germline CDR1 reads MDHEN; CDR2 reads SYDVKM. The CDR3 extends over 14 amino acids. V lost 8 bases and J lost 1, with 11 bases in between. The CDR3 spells CASGGDLTNEKLFF. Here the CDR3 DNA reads TGTGCCAGCGGGGGGGACTTAACTAATGAAAAACTGTTTTTT.

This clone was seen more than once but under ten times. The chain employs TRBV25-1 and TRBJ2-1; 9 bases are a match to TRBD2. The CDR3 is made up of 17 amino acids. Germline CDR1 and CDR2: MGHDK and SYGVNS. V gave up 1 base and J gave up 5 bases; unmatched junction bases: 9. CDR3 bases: TGTGCCAGCAGTGAATCCTTAAGCGGGGGGCCGAACAATGAGCAGTTCTTC. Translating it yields CASSESLSGGPNNEQFF.

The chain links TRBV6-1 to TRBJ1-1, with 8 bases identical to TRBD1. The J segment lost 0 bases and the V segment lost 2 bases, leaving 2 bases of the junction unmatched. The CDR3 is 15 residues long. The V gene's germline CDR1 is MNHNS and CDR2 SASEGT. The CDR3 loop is CASSEQGALNTEAFF. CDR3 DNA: TGTGCCAGCAGTGAACAGGGGGCATTGAACACTGAAGCTTTCTTT.

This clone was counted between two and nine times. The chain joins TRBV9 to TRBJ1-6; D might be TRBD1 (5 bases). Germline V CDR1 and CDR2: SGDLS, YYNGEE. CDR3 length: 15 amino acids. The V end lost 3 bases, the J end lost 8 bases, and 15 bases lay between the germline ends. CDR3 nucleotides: TGTGCCAGCAGCGGGGTAGGGGCGCGGGATTCACCCCTCCACTTT. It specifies CASSGVGARDSPLHF.

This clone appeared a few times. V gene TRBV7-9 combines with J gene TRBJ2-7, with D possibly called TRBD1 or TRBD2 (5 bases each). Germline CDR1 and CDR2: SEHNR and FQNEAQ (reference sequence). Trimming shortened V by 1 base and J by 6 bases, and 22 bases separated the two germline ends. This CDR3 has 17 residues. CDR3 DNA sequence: TGTGCCAGCAGCTTAGTAGTGGGGGTACTTCAAAGCCGCGAGCAGTACTTC. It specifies CASSLVVGVLQSREQYF.

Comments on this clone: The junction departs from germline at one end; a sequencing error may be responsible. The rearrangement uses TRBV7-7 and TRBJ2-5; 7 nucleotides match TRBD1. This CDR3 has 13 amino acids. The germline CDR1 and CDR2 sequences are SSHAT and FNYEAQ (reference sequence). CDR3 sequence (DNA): TGTGCTAGCAGCCGGGACAGCGAAGAGACCCAGTACTTC. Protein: CASSRDSEETQYF.

The CDR3 DNA follows: TGTGCCAGCAGCCCCTCGGGACCCGTGAACACTGAAGCTTTCTTT. Its protein is CASSPSGPVNTEAFF. This sequence joins TRBV7-2 and TRBJ1-1, with D possibly matching TRBD1 (5 bases). The CDR3 length is 15 residues. CDR1 SGHTA and CDR2 FQGNSA come from the germline V gene. The V end was cut by 5 bases, the J end by 0 bases, with 13 bases between.